This T cell receptor (beta chain) was identified during a study of patients and donors after allogeneic stem cell transplantation. Trimming left V 4 bases short and J 8 bases short, with 14 bases between. The CDR3 totals 14 residues. Germline V gives CDR1 SGHTA, CDR2 FQGNSA. TCRdb analysed the RT-PCR reads with MiXCR anew, one entry per CDR3 protein. The table includes 200,000 to 250,000 distinct CDR3 sequences, 12% to 15% detected once. The chain recombines TRBV7-2 with TRBJ2-2; no clear D. The origin of this receptor is a human donor who was either an allogeneic HSCT recipient or a stem cell or donor lymphocyte infusion donor (not recorded which). It is not recorded whose cells these are; they may come from a transplant donor. Specimen: blood, either unsorted or a sorted T cell fraction (not recorded which). DNA of the CDR3: TGTGCCAGCAGCTCCGACCCCCTGAGGGGGGAGCTGTTTTTT. Protein: CASSSDPLRGELFF.